This passage covers 27 T cell receptor beta chains from one sample sequenced in a study of blood T cell repertoires in COVID-19. Clones were read by immunoSEQ multiplex PCR, and TCRdb kept only the in-frame ones, dropping some. The profile shows some 290,000 clones, 90% of them singletons. The sequencing sample was made of PBMCs or T cells enriched from blood (not recorded which). The receptors shown here come from a woman in her 30s who had been exposed to COVID-19.

Here the CDR3 DNA reads TGTGCCAGTAGTGTACGACTAGCGCCCTACTACGAGCAGTACTTC. Its translation is CASSVRLAPYYEQYF. V and J are TRBV19 and TRBJ2-7; 8 positions agree with TRBD2. The CDR3 is made up of 15 amino acids. Germline V gene lookup returns CDR1 LNHDA and CDR2 SQIVND (reference sequence). Trimming at V came to 5 bases and at J to 3 bases, leaving 9 bases not matched to a gene.

The rearrangement joins TRBV5-1 to TRBJ2-1; D gene uncertain. Between the trimmed V and J ends, which lost 3 bases and 6 bases, there was a span of 16 bases. Germline V gives CDR1 SGHRS, CDR2 YFSETQ. This CDR3 is 15 amino acids long. The CDR3, as DNA: TGCGCCAGCAGCTCTATCCCCGGAGACTCCAATGAGCAGTTCTTC. Encoded protein: CASSSIPGDSNEQFF.

V gene TRBV29-1 combines with J gene TRBJ1-1; 10 bases line up with TRBD1. The CDR3 is 15 amino acids. The trim removed 5 bases at V and 5 bases at J, leaving 11 bases unmatched. Germline V CDR1 and CDR2: SQVTM, ANQGSEA. The DNA for the CDR3 is TGCAGCGTTTCCGTCCCGGGACAGGGGCGAACTGAAGCTTTCTTT. Translating gives CSVSVPGQGRTEAFF.

The V call is TRBV19, the J call TRBJ2-3, with 10 bases aligning to TRBD2. Per the germline V gene, CDR1 is LNHDA and CDR2 is SQIVND (reference sequence). After removal of 2 bases from V and 2 bases from J, the junction contained 7 bases not matched to a gene. This CDR3 contains 17 residues. CDR3 sequence (DNA): TGTGCCAGTAGTATAAGGGGCCTAGCGGGGGCCACAGATACGCAGTATTTT. This codes for CASSIRGLAGATDTQYF. The full variable domain, rest sourced from reference TRBV19 and TRBJ2-3, is DGGITQSPKYLFRKEGQNVTLSCEQNLNHDAMYWYRQDPGQGLRLIYYSQIVNDFQKGDIAEGYSVSREKKESFPLTVTSAQKNPTAFYLCASSIRGLAGATDTQYFGPGTRLTVL.

The V and J genes are TRBV11-2 and TRBJ1-1; D is ambiguous. The germline V gene has CDR1 SGHAT and CDR2 FQNNGV. The CDR3 consists of 12 residues. V shed 2 bases and J shed 5 bases, with 6 bases lying between them. CDR3 in amino acids: CASSLHSTEAFF. DNA of the CDR3: TGTGCCAGCAGCTTACATAGTACTGAAGCTTTCTTT.

The chain uses TRBV29-1 and TRBJ2-7, with D perhaps TRBD1 (6 bases). V was trimmed by 4 bases and J by 4 bases, leaving 17 bases between them. This CDR3 contains 14 residues. Looked up from germline, CDR1 is SQVTM and CDR2 is ANQGSEA. CDR3 bases: TGCAGCGTTGGCTTACGGTGGGGGCGGTACGAGCAGTACTTC. This sequence encodes CSVGLRWGRYEQYF.

This clone was seen a few times. This chain uses TRBV10-3 with TRBJ1-2; weak D call: TRBD1 (6 bases). Trimming left V 0 bases short and J 1 base short, with 15 bases between. Per the germline V gene, CDR1 is ENHRY and CDR2 is SYGVKD. CDR3 size: 17 residues. In DNA form, the CDR3 reads TGTGCCATCAGTGAGTCTGGGCAATTACAGGGTAACTATGGCTACACCTTC. It specifies CAISESGQLQGNYGYTF.

The V gene is TRBV18, the J gene TRBJ1-1; TRBD1 agrees at 7 bases. This CDR3 has 14 amino acids. Germline lookup yields CDR1 KGHSH and CDR2 LQKENI. Trimming cost V 5 bases and J 1 base; bases outside gene matches: 4. The CDR3 protein is CASSSTGSNTEAFF. The CDR3 coding sequence is TGTGCCAGCTCATCGACAGGGTCGAACACTGAAGCTTTCTTT. The full variable domain, in which reference TRBV18 and TRBJ1-1 provide the parts outside the CDR3, is NAGVMQNPRHLVRRRGQEARLRCSPMKGHSHVYWYRQLPEEGLKFMVYLQKENIIDESGMPKERFSAEFPKEGPSILRIQQVVRGDSAAYFCASSSTGSNTEAFFGQGTRLTVV.

The chain carries TRBV9 and TRBJ2-7, with a possible D match to TRBD1 (6 bases). V lost 4 bases and J 1 base, leaving 12 bases between the germline ends. The V gene's germline CDR1 is SGDLS and CDR2 YYNGEE. There are 14 residues in the CDR3. The CDR3 here is CASSPRGTSYEQYF. CDR3 nucleotides: TGTGCCAGCAGCCCCAGGGGCACTTCCTACGAGCAGTACTTC.

The CDR3 DNA is TGCGCCAGCAGCCCAACTAGCGGGGGGCCCTACGAGCAGTACTTC. Protein: CASSPTSGGPYEQYF. This sequence joins TRBV4-3 and TRBJ2-7; 12 positions match TRBD2. Trimming took 4 bases from V and 2 from J; bases not matched to a gene: 3. Germline-derived CDR1 and CDR2 are LGHNA and YSLEER. The CDR3 spans 15 residues.

The chain links TRBV5-1 to TRBJ1-1; unclear D gene. The V gene lost 2 bases and the J gene lost 7 bases, with 15 bases spanning the gap. The CDR3 is made up of 14 amino acids. Germline V gene lookup returns CDR1 SGHRS and CDR2 YFSETQ. In nucleotides, the CDR3 is TGCGCCAGCAGCTTAAACCAGAAGCGAGATGAAGCTTTCTTT. The encoded protein is CASSLNQKRDEAFF.

This clone turned up a few times. The chain combines TRBV10-3 with TRBJ1-3, with D possibly matching TRBD1 (6 bases). Trimming pared 4 bases from V and 0 bases from J, leaving 13 bases between. Germline V gives CDR1 ENHRY, CDR2 SYGVKD. This CDR3 is built from 16 residues. The CDR3 sequence is CAISARQVFSGNTIYF. The CDR3 DNA follows: TGTGCCATCAGTGCCCGACAGGTCTTCTCTGGAAACACCATATATTTT.

This chain connects TRBV4-3 to TRBJ2-3; 7 bases are a match to TRBD2. The CDR3 spans 16 residues. Germline V gene lookup returns CDR1 LGHNA and CDR2 YSLEER. V dropped 3 bases and J dropped 1; count of bases not matched to a gene: 7. The CDR3 region has the DNA TGCGCCAGCAGCCACACTAGCGTTGGCCGCACAGATACGCAGTATTTT. Encoded protein: CASSHTSVGRTDTQYF.

The chain couples TRBV25-1 to TRBJ2-7; TRBD1 agrees at 7 bases. The CDR3 is made up of 15 amino acids. Trimming took 6 bases from V and 2 from J; bases not matched to a gene: 10. Germline-derived CDR1 and CDR2 are MGHDK and SYGVNS. In DNA form, the CDR3 reads TGTGCCAGCAGCGATAGACAGGGCCGAACCTACGAGCAGTACTTC. This codes for CASSDRQGRTYEQYF.

The chain is built from TRBV7-5 and TRBJ1-2. TRBV7-5 is annotated as a pseudogene. The CDR3 contains 16 residues. CDR3 in DNA: TGTGCCAGAAGCTCCTCGGACTCCTTACGCGACTATGGCTACACCTTC. Residues: CARSSSDSLRDYGYTF.

Concerning this clone itself: Other DNA sequences in this sample translate to the same CDR3. The rearrangement uses TRBV7-9 and TRBJ2-7; the match to TRBD1 covers 8 bases. V shed 6 bases and J 0 bases; nucleotides not matched to a gene: 4. CDR1 and CDR2 (germline): SEHNR, FQNEAQ (reference sequence). The CDR3 is 14 amino acids. The DNA of the CDR3 is TGTGCCAGCAGACAGGGGGGAAGCTCCTACGAGCAGTACTTC. This translates into CASRQGGSSYEQYF.

The V call is TRBV7-9, the J call TRBJ2-7; 7 bases align to TRBD1. Trimming removed 5 bases from V and 2 bases from J; junction bases left unmatched: 6. The CDR3 loop spans 14 amino acids. Germline loops: CDR1 SEHNR, CDR2 FQNEAQ (reference sequence). CDR3 DNA: TGTGCCAGCAGCAGTACCGGGACAGCCTACGAGCAGTACTTC. Its translation is CASSSTGTAYEQYF.

The chain joins TRBV19 to TRBJ1-6, with 7 bases identical to TRBD1. The CDR3 is 14 amino acids. Germline V gene data show CDR1 as LNHDA and CDR2 as SQIVND (reference sequence). V was pared by 4 bases and J by 9 bases, with 6 bases of the junction left unmatched. CDR3 DNA: TGTGCCAGTAGTAGGCGACAGGGCGGTTCACCCCTCCACTTT. Protein product: CASSRRQGGSPLHF.

The chain recombines TRBV15 with TRBJ2-7, with D possibly being TRBD1 (5 bases). The V end lost 1 base, the J end lost 2 bases, and 9 bases lay between the germline ends. Per the germline V gene, CDR1 is LNHNV and CDR2 is YYDKDF (reference sequence). The CDR3 consists of 14 residues. For the CDR3, the DNA is TGTGCCACCAGCAGAGGGGTAGGGGCCTACGAGCAGTACTTC. Its protein is CATSRGVGAYEQYF.

The rearrangement uses TRBV19 and TRBJ1-5, with D hard to call. Trimming removed 4 bases at V and 4 bases at J, with 20 bases between. Germline V gene sequence: CDR1 LNHDA, CDR2 SQIVND (reference sequence). This CDR3 is 17 amino acids long. The CDR3 nucleotides are TGTGCCAGTAGTAAATTAGGGAGGTCGAGTGGAAATCAGCCCCAGCATTTT. Translation: CASSKLGRSSGNQPQHF.

The chain combines TRBV9 with TRBJ2-7, with D possibly matching TRBD1 (5 bases). The CDR3 has 15 amino acids. CDR1 is SGDLS, CDR2 YYNGEE, per germline. The V end lost 3 bases, the J end lost 9 bases, and 22 bases lay between the germline ends. The CDR3, as DNA: TGTGCCAGCAGCGCAGTCGGGCAGGGTCTAAGTGGGCAGTACTTC. As protein: CASSAVGQGLSGQYF.

The gene calls are TRBV7-6 and TRBJ2-7, with 13 bases fitting TRBD2. This CDR3 is 15 amino acids long. The junction had 2 bases not matched to a gene; V was cut back by 3 bases and J by 3 bases. Germline V gene data show CDR1 as SGHVS and CDR2 as FNYEAQ. The CDR3 nucleotides read TGTGCCAGCAGCTTCAGGACTAGCGGGGGCTACGAGCAGTACTTC. Translating it yields CASSFRTSGGYEQYF.

This chain joins TRBV19 and TRBJ1-1; TRBD1 matches at 7 bases. The CDR3 extends over 13 amino acids. Germline V lookup: CDR1 LNHDA, CDR2 SQIVND (reference sequence). The V segment lost 9 bases and the J segment 1 base; nucleotides outside the gene matches: 5. The CDR3 spells CASRDRPNTEAFF. Here the CDR3 DNA reads TGTGCCAGCCGGGACAGACCGAACACTGAAGCTTTCTTT.

CDR3 protein: CASSPGLDSPLHF. CDR3 DNA sequence: TGCGCCAGCAGCCCAGGATTAGATTCACCCCTCCACTTT. This chain connects TRBV5-1 to TRBJ1-6; no definite D call. The ends were cut back, 4 bases at V and 8 bases at J, with 10 bases in the middle. The germline V gene encodes CDR1 SGHRS and CDR2 YFSETQ. CDR3 size: 13 residues.

The chain combines TRBV18 with TRBJ2-7, with TRBD1 as a possible D gene (6 bases). Germline V lookup: CDR1 KGHSH, CDR2 LQKENI. The CDR3 contains 16 residues. The V gene lost 3 bases and the J gene lost 2 bases, with 17 bases spanning the gap. The DNA for the CDR3 is TGTGCCAGCTCACCGACGAGGGGGTGGAGTACCTACGAGCAGTACTTC. This codes for CASSPTRGWSTYEQYF.

In DNA, the CDR3 is TGCGCCAGCAGCCTCAAGGGGGGAGGGAACTATGGCTACACCTTC. Translation gives CASSLKGGGNYGYTF. The chain couples TRBV5-1 to TRBJ1-2, with a possible D match to TRBD1 (6 bases). V was shortened by 4 bases and J by 2 bases, with 15 bases between the two germline ends. The CDR3 extends over 15 amino acids. Germline V gene lookup returns CDR1 SGHRS and CDR2 YFSETQ. Together with reference TRBV5-1 and TRBJ1-2, the CDR3 gives the full variable domain: KAGVTQTPRYLIKTRGQQVTLSCSPISGHRSVSWYQQTPGQGLQFLFEYFSETQRNKGNFPGRFSGRQFSNSRSEMNVSTLELGDSALYLCASSLKGGGNYGYTFGSGTRLTVV.

The chain combines TRBV27 with TRBJ1-2, with 12 bases matching TRBD1. Losses at the gene ends were 5 bases for V and 7 bases for J; bases not matched to a gene: 8. CDR1 and CDR2 from the germline V gene are MNHEY and SMNVEV (reference sequence). The CDR3 sequence is 15 residues long. CDR3 DNA sequence: TGTGCCAGCAGTCCCGGGACAGGGGGCAGGAGTGGCTACACCTTC. Translated: CASSPGTGGRSGYTF.